Listed below are T cell receptor beta chains from one sample, sequenced in a study of cytomegalovirus exposure and HLA in healthy donors. TCRdb keeps only in-frame clones here, not all; method: immunoSEQ multiplex PCR. The top ten clones hold 1% to 1.5% of a sample with roughly 190,000 clones, about 9% of them seen once. The source material was PBMCs. The source of these receptors is a woman in her thirties in good health and CMV-seropositive. The CDR3 runs from the conserved cysteine through the conserved F or W. The D gene is left open where the match is weak. Size is stated for part of the rows, as once, few or many counts, or as a class when the clone is expanded.

v_call,d_call,clone_size,j_call,cdr3_nt,cdr3_aa
TRBV27,NA,NA,TRBJ2-6,TGTGCCAGCAGTTTATGGCCTGGGGCCAACGTCCTGACTTTC,CASSLWPGANVLTF
TRBV7-2,TRBD1,NA,TRBJ1-2,TGTGCCAGCAGCAACGAACAGGGGGCAGGCTATGGCTACACCTTC,CASSNEQGAGYGYTF
TRBV5-1,TRBD1,NA,TRBJ2-7,TGCGCCAGCAGCTTTGGACAGGGGGCGCTAGCTTACGAGCAGTACTTC,CASSFGQGALAYEQYF
TRBV6-5,TRBD1,few,TRBJ2-2,TGTGCCAGCAGAGGACAGGGGACGAACACCGGGGAGCTGTTTTTT,CASRGQGTNTGELFF
TRBV7-6,TRBD1,NA,TRBJ2-7,TGTGCCAGCAGCGGTCGGACAGGGGGCAAAGCCTACGAGCAGTACTTC,CASSGRTGGKAYEQYF
TRBV6-5,NA,NA,TRBJ2-2,TGTGCCGGTACGACAGGGAACACCGGGGAGCTGTTTTTT,CAGTTGNTGELFF
TRBV5-1,TRBD2,many,TRBJ2-7,TGCGCCAGCAGCCCCCGGGTTAGCGGGAGGACCTACGAGCAGTACTTC,CASSPRVSGRTYEQYF
TRBV5-8,NA,NA,TRBJ1-5,TGTGCCAGCAGCTTCTGGAGGGCTAATCAGCCCCAGCATTTT,CASSFWRANQPQHF
TRBV4-1,NA,few,TRBJ2-3,TGCGCCAGCAGCCCCCAGGTTTGGGCTACAGATACGCAGTATTTT,CASSPQVWATDTQYF
TRBV2,NA,few,TRBJ1-6,TGTGCCAGCATTCTATCCAGGGAAGGAGGGTCACCCCTCCACTTT,CASILSREGGSPLHF
TRBV18,NA,NA,TRBJ2-7,TGTGCCAGCTCACCAACCAGACCAGGGATCTACGAGCAGTACTTC,CASSPTRPGIYEQYF
TRBV4-2,TRBD2,few,TRBJ2-1,TGTGCCAGCAGCCTCAGCGCAGGACTAGCGGAATTTGAGCAGTTCTTC,CASSLSAGLAEFEQFF
TRBV5-1,TRBD1,few,TRBJ1-4,TGCGCCAGCAGCTTGAGTAGTGGACAGGGAATTGAAAAACTGTTTTTT,CASSLSSGQGIEKLFF
TRBV10-3,NA,NA,TRBJ2-3,TGTGCCATCAGTGAGAGCGAAAGCCCCTGGGCAGATACGCAGTATTTT,CAISESESPWADTQYF
TRBV5-4,TRBD1,few,TRBJ2-7,TGTGCCAGCAGCGCGGACAGGAACTCGGTCGAGCAGTACTTC,CASSADRNSVEQYF
TRBV6-4,TRBD2,NA,TRBJ2-7,TGTGCCAGCAGTGAACTAGCGGGGGAGTCCTACGAGCAGTACTTC,CASSELAGESYEQYF
TRBV21-1,NA,few,TRBJ1-4,TGTGCCAGCAGCAAAGTTGACCGACAGGTGGTAGAAAAACTGTTTTTT,CASSKVDRQVVEKLFF
TRBV5-1,NA,few,TRBJ2-7,TGCGCCAGCAGCTTGTTCGCCCCCTCCGGAGACGGCGAGCAGTACTTC,CASSLFAPSGDGEQYF
TRBV6-1,TRBD1,NA,TRBJ1-6,TGTGCCAGCAGTGTACCGGACAGGAGCTCCTATAATTCACCCCTCCACTTT,CASSVPDRSSYNSPLHF
TRBV5-1,NA,NA,TRBJ2-7,TGCGCCAGCAGCTTGAGGCAGGAGGGGAACGAGCAGTACTTC,CASSLRQEGNEQYF
TRBV6-1,TRBD1,few,TRBJ1-2,TGTGCCACCCGACAGGGGTGGGACACCTTC,CATRQGWDTF
TRBV5-1,NA,NA,TRBJ1-4,TGCGCCAGCAGCTTGGCCCAGGGCCGGGAAAAACTGTTTTTT,CASSLAQGREKLFF
TRBV4-1,NA,NA,TRBJ1-1,TGCGCCAGCGGTCGCCTGGGGGCCAACACTGAAGCTTTCTTT,CASGRLGANTEAFF
TRBV14,NA,few,TRBJ1-3,TGTGCCAGCAGCCAAGTAGCGGGCTCTGGAAACACCATATATTTT,CASSQVAGSGNTIYF
TRBV19,TRBD2,few,TRBJ2-1,TGTGCCAGTAGTCTCACCGGGACTAGCGGGATCCTAAGCTCCTACAATGAGCAGTTCTTC,CASSLTGTSGILSSYNEQFF
TRBV18,TRBD1,NA,TRBJ2-6,TGTGCCAGCTCACCCGGGACAGACCTCTCTGGGGCCAACGTCCTGACTTTC,CASSPGTDLSGANVLTF
TRBV15,NA,few,TRBJ2-1,TGTGCCACCAGCAGATATAGCGGATACAATGAGCAGTTCTTC,CATSRYSGYNEQFF
TRBV28,NA,NA,TRBJ1-2,TGTGCCAGCAGGCTGGACGAGACGGAGCGGGGCTACACCTTC,CASRLDETERGYTF